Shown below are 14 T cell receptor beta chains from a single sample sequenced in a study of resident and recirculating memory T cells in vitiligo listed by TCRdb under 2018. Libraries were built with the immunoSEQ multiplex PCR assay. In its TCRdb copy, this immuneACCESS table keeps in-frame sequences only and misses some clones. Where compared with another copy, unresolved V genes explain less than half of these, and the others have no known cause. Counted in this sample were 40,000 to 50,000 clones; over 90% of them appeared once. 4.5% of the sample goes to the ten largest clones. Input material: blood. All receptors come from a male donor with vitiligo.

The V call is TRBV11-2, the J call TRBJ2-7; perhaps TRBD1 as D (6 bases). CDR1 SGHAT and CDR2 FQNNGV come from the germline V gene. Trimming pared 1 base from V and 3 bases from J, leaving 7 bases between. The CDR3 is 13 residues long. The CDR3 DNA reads TGTGCCAGCAGCTTAGCACAGGGCTACGAGCAGTACTTC. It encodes CASSLAQGYEQYF.

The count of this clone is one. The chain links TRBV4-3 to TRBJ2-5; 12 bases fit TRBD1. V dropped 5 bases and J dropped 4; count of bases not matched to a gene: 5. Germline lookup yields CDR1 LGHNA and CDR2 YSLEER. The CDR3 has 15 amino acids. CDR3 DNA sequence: TGCGCCAGCAGCTACCGGGACAGGGGGCCAGAGACCCAGTACTTC. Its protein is CASSYRDRGPETQYF.

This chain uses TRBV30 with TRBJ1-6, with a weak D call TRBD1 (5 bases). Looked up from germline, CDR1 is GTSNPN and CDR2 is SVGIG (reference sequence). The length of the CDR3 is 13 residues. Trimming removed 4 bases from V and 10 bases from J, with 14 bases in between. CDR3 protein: CAWTDSGESPLHF. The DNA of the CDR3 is TGTGCCTGGACTGACAGTGGAGAGTCACCCCTCCACTTT.

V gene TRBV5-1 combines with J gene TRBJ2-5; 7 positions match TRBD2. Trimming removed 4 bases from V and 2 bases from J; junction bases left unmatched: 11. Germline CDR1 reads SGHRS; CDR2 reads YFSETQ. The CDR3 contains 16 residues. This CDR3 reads CASSPPGAGRQETQYF. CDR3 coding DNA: TGCGCCAGCAGCCCCCCCGGAGCGGGGAGACAAGAGACCCAGTACTTC.

The CDR3 region has the DNA TGTGCCAGTATCGGTAGGGGCGAGCAGTACTTC. Translating gives CASIGRGEQYF. V usage is TRBV19 and J usage is TRBJ2-7; the D gene is possibly TRBD1 (5 bases). V lost 7 bases, J lost 6 bases, and 10 bases lay in between. This CDR3 spans 11 amino acids. Germline V gives CDR1 LNHDA, CDR2 SQIVND (reference sequence).

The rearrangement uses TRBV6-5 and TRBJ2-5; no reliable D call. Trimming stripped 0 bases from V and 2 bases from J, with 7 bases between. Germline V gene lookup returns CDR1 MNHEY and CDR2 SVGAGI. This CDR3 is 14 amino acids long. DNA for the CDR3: TGTGCCAGCAGTTACTCCCAGGCGCAAGAGACCCAGTACTTC. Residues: CASSYSQAQETQYF.

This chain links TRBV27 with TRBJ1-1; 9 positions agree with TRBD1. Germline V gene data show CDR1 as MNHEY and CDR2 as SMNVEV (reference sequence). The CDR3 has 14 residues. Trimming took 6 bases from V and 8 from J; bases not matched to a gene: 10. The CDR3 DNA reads TGTGCCAGCAGGCCCACGACCGGGACAGGGGAAGCTTTCTTT. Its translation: CASRPTTGTGEAFF.

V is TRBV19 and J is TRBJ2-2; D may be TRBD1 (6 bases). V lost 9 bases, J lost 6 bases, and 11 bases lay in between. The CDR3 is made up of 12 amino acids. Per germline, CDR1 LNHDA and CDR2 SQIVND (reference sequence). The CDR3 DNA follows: TGTGCCAGCGCCCACAGGGCCGGGGAGCTGTTTTTT. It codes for CASAHRAGELFF.

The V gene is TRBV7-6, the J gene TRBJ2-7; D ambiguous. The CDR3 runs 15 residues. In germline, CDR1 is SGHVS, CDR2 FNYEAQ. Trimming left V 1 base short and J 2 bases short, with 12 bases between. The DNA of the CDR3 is TGTGCCAGCAGCTTAGAGAGCTCTACTGCCTACGAGCAGTACTTC. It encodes CASSLESSTAYEQYF.

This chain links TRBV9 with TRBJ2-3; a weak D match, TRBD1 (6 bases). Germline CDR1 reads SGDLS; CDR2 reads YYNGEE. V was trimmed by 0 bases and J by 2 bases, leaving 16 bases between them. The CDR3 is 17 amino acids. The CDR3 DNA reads TGTGCCAGCAGCGTAGACCCCGGGACAAAAAACACAGATACGCAGTATTTT. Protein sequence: CASSVDPGTKNTDTQYF.

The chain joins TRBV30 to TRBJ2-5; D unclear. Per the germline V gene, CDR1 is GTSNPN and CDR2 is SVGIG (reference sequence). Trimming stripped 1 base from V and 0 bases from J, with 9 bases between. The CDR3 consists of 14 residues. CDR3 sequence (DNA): TGTGCCTGGAGTGGAAGGCAGGACCAAGAGACCCAGTACTTC. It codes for CAWSGRQDQETQYF. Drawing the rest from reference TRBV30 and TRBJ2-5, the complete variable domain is SQTIHQWPATLVQPVGSPLSLECTVEGTSNPNLYWYRQAAGRGLQLLFYSVGIGQISSEVPQNLSASRPQDRQFILSSKKLLLSDSGFYLCAWSGRQDQETQYFGPGTRLLVL.

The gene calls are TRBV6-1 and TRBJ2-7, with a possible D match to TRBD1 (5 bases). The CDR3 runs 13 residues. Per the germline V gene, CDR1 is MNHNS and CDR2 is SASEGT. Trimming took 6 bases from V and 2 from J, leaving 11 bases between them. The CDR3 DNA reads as TGTGCCAGCAGCCAGACAGAAACCTACGAGCAGTACTTC. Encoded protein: CASSQTETYEQYF.

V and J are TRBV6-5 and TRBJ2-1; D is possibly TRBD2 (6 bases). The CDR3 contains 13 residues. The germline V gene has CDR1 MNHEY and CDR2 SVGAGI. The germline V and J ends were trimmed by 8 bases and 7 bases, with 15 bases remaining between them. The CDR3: CASLTGGGNEQFF. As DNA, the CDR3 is TGTGCCAGCCTAACCGGGGGTGGGAATGAGCAGTTCTTC.

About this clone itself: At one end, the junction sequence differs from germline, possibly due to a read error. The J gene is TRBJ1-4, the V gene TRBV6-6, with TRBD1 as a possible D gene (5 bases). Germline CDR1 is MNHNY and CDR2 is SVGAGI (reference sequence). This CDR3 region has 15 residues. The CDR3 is CASSYPTGTSEKLFF. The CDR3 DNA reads TGTGCCAGCAGTTACCCCACGGGGACTAGTGAAAAACTGTTTTTT.